Below are 16 T cell receptor beta chains sequenced from a single sample in a study of cytomegalovirus exposure and HLA in healthy donors. The PCR contained 60 Vbeta and 13 Jbeta primers. Method: immunoSEQ multiplex PCR; TCRdb's copy keeps in-frame clones and lacks some. The data contain about 96,000 clones, under 65% of them seen just once; the ten biggest clones take up roughly 3%. The sample consisted of PBMCs. These receptors were collected from a man aged 55 to 69 in good health and CMV-seronegative.

This clone was observed a few times. The CDR3 reads CASSLESGVTEAFF. The DNA of the CDR3 is TGTGCCAGCAGCTTAGAATCAGGGGTAACTGAAGCTTTCTTT. The chain recombines TRBV11-2 with TRBJ1-1; D may be TRBD1 (6 bases). CDR3 size: 14 residues. Germline CDR1 SGHAT, CDR2 FQNNGV. V lost 0 bases and J lost 5, with 10 bases in between.

The chain joins TRBV11-2 to TRBJ1-2; 8 bases map to TRBD1. Germline loops: CDR1 SGHAT, CDR2 FQNNGV. This CDR3 has 14 residues. V shed 8 bases, J shed 3 bases, and the junction held 8 bases outside the gene matches. The CDR3, as DNA: TGTGCCAGCCGGCGGCCAGGGGGCTACTATGGCTACACCTTC. Protein sequence: CASRRPGGYYGYTF.

The rearrangement joins TRBV9 to TRBJ2-3; TRBD2 agrees at 13 bases. This CDR3 contains 17 residues. Germline CDR1 is SGDLS and CDR2 is YYNGEE. J lost 3 bases, V lost 0 bases, and 4 bases had no gene match. The CDR3 bases are TGTGCCAGCAGCGTAGTTCCGACTAGCGGGAGGACAGATACGCAGTATTTT. This codes for CASSVVPTSGRTDTQYF.

This clone was recorded a few times. The chain combines TRBV5-6 with TRBJ1-5; TRBD1 is a possible D gene (5 bases). Germline values: CDR1 SGHDT, CDR2 YYEEEE. The CDR3 is 13 amino acids. The V end lost 4 bases, the J end lost 4 bases, and 9 bases lay between the germline ends. As DNA, the CDR3 is TGTGCCAGCAGCCGAGACAGAAATCAGCCCCAGCATTTT. As protein: CASSRDRNQPQHF.

In nucleotides, the CDR3 is TGTGCCAGCATGAGGACAGGGGGCTTTAATCAGCCCCAGCATTTT. Its translation is CASMRTGGFNQPQHF. V usage is TRBV6-1 and J usage is TRBJ1-5; 11 bases line up with TRBD1. Per the germline V gene, CDR1 is MNHNS and CDR2 is SASEGT. V shed 7 bases and J 4 bases; nucleotides not matched to a gene: 6. This CDR3 has 15 amino acids.

Notes on this clone: Relative to the germline gene, one junction end is altered; a read error may explain this. This chain uses TRBV7-9 with TRBJ1-1; a weak D match, TRBD1 (6 bases). Germline V gene sequence: CDR1 SEHNR, CDR2 FQNEAQ (reference sequence). The CDR3 totals 16 residues. CDR3 residues: CSSSPLDSPMNTEAFF. DNA for the CDR3: TGTTCCAGCAGCCCATTGGACAGCCCAATGAACACTGAAGCTTTCTTT.

The CDR3 region has the DNA TGTGCCAGCAGCCAGGGTAGGGCGCGGATTCAGACCCAGTACTTC. As protein: CASSQGRARIQTQYF. The gene calls are TRBV11-3 and TRBJ2-5, with D maybe TRBD1 (5 bases). From germline, CDR1 is SGHNT and CDR2 YENEEA. Trimming left V 5 bases short and J 6 bases short, with 19 bases between. This CDR3 comprises 15 residues.

In this sample, this clone turned up once. The chain joins TRBV11-1 to TRBJ1-1; D gene ambiguous. The CDR3 is 12 amino acids. Trimming cost V 2 bases and J 5 bases, with 6 bases left between them. Germline V gene sequence: CDR1 SGHAT, CDR2 FQDESV (reference sequence). CDR3: CASSLSRTEAFF. Here the CDR3 DNA reads TGTGCCAGCAGCTTATCACGGACTGAAGCTTTCTTT.

The sample holds one count of this clone. The J gene is TRBJ1-2, the V gene TRBV6-4, with a possible D match to TRBD1 (5 bases). V lost 7 bases, J lost 3 bases, and 18 bases lay in between. Germline lookup yields CDR1 MRHNA and CDR2 SNTAGT. This CDR3 is built from 15 residues. In nucleotides, the CDR3 is TGTGCCAGCATCGTAGACTCGACAGCTGACTATGGCTACACCTTC. It codes for CASIVDSTADYGYTF.

This clone was detected only a few times. The V and J genes are TRBV6-1 and TRBJ1-4; tentative D call: TRBD1 (5 bases). Between the trimmed V and J ends, which lost 7 bases and 0 bases, there was a span of 12 bases. The CDR3 sequence is 15 residues long. CDR1 and CDR2 (germline): MNHNS, SASEGT. The CDR3 nucleotides are TGTGCCAGCAATGGCAGGGCAACAACTAATGAAAAACTGTTTTTT. It translates to CASNGRATTNEKLFF.

The chain carries TRBV27 and TRBJ2-1; perhaps TRBD1 as D (6 bases). Germline lookup yields CDR1 MNHEY and CDR2 SMNVEV (reference sequence). The V end was cut by 6 bases, the J end by 7 bases, with 28 bases between. This CDR3 is built from 18 residues. The CDR3 bases are TGTGCCAGCAGGCCATACACGCTCGGGCAGAAGAGGGGGAATGAGCAGTTCTTC. The encoded protein is CASRPYTLGQKRGNEQFF.

This clone has just a few counts. The chain combines TRBV2 with TRBJ2-5; D is perhaps TRBD1 (6 bases). This CDR3 spans 14 amino acids. V lost 2 bases, J lost 4 bases, and 11 bases lay in between. CDR1 SNHLY and CDR2 FYNNEI come from the germline V gene. The CDR3 loop is CASSENRDIETQYF. The CDR3 nucleotides read TGTGCCAGCAGTGAAAACAGGGACATAGAGACCCAGTACTTC.

This chain joins TRBV5-1 and TRBJ1-5; 7 nucleotides line up with TRBD1. Per the germline V gene, CDR1 is SGHRS and CDR2 is YFSETQ. The junction had 7 bases not matched to a gene; V was cut back by 4 bases and J by 0 bases. The CDR3 is 16 residues long. The CDR3, as DNA: TGCGCCAGCAGCCGGACAGGTAATTATAGCAATCAGCCCCAGCATTTT. Its translation is CASSRTGNYSNQPQHF. Full variable domain (rest looked up from reference TRBV5-1 and TRBJ1-5): KAGVTQTPRYLIKTRGQQVTLSCSPISGHRSVSWYQQTPGQGLQFLFEYFSETQRNKGNFPGRFSGRQFSNSRSEMNVSTLELGDSALYLCASSRTGNYSNQPQHFGDGTRLSIL.

There are a few counts of this clone. This sequence joins TRBV11-3 and TRBJ2-3; the match to TRBD2 covers 16 bases. Germline CDR1 SGHNT, CDR2 YENEEA. J was trimmed by 8 bases and V by 0 bases; bases with no gene match: 2. The CDR3 totals 16 residues. The CDR3 nucleotides read TGTGCCAGCAGCTTAGAAGGGACTAGCGGGGGGGGTACGCAGTATTTT. Protein product: CASSLEGTSGGGTQYF.

This clone was counted only a few times. The chain links TRBV5-1 to TRBJ2-5, with D possibly being TRBD2 (6 bases). Trimming took 2 bases from V and 4 from J, leaving 12 bases between them. CDR1 and CDR2 from the germline V gene are SGHRS and YFSETQ. This CDR3 is built from 14 residues. CDR3 nucleotides: TGCGCCAGCAGCTTTGAGCGGAGGGGAGAGACCCAGTACTTC. Residues: CASSFERRGETQYF.

This clone was seen only a few times. The chain couples TRBV28 to TRBJ1-2, with D possibly matching TRBD1 (5 bases). The germline CDR1 and CDR2 sequences are MDHEN and SYDVKM. The V gene lost 5 bases and the J gene lost 5 bases, with 15 bases spanning the gap. The CDR3 extends over 14 amino acids. This chain's CDR3 is CASSPPVDNYGYTF. CDR3 sequence (DNA): TGTGCCAGCAGTCCCCCAGTGGACAATTATGGCTACACCTTC.